This T cell receptor (beta chain) was observed in a study of blood T cell repertoires in COVID-19 (dated by TCRdb to about 2020). For the study in its entirety: Samples covering the acute and convalescent phases of COVID-19 were provided by collaborators in the United States, Italy and Spain. The prospective study material was composed of cDNA or gDNA derived from T cells, B-cell-depleted T cells, or PBMCs. Subjects who had been exposed to COVID-19, were actively infected with it, or had recovered from it provided the deeply sampled blood TCRbeta repertoires that made up the dataset. The repertoires were released in a freely available public database meant as a resource for research on the immune response to SARS-CoV-2. The samples were drawn from the first 160 participants of the ongoing ImmuneRACE study and from 950 to 1,500 subjects provided by 6 global collaborators. Nearly every sample came with metadata listing a de-identified subject ID, COVID-19 status, age in years and sex. Where HLA class I and class II types were available, the types were taken from metadata supplied by the sample provider, not from assay-based typing. Findings and caveats that apply to the study as a whole: The quantity of clinical and demographic metadata differed by source and by participant and was supplied without curation.

TCRbeta CDR3 regions were amplified from genomic DNA using the immunoSEQ Assay, a bias-controlled multiplex PCR. The authors' analysis ran thus. The number of nucleated cells in each sample was estimated from the amplification of reference gene primers within the assay. To quantify the absolute abundance of each unique TCRbeta CDR3 rearrangement, sequence reads were collapsed and filtered. For each sample, productive Simpson clonality was calculated as the square root of Simpson's diversity index across productive rearrangements. TCRdb's version of the immuneACCESS table is confined to in-frame rearrangements and falls short of the full clone set. An unresolved V gene accounts for under half of the shortfall where checked; the remainder is of unknown origin. V, J and clone size were drawn from that table, and D and trimming were deduced from the DNA. Across this sample there are roughly 410,000 clones, with about 90% seen only once. The top ten clonotypes cover under 3% of the sample.

One collaborating source in Seattle enrolled patients during active infection and followed them longitudinally through the course of disease. Each collaborating institution followed its own protocols to collect whole blood in K2EDTA tubes. For TCRbeta analysis, collaborator samples were shipped as frozen whole blood, as isolated PBMCs, or as DNA extracted from either sample type. Deletion took 0 bases off V and 10 bases off J, with a span of 9 bases between the germline ends. The CDR3, cysteine through phenylalanine, is 12 amino acids long. CDR3 DNA is the only sequence kept; it has 36 bases, read in frame from the first base. CDR1 and CDR2, per the germline V gene (reference sequence), are MNHNY and SVGAGI. Notes on this clone: Which antigen it targets is not known. No qualities accompany the bases; no much larger clone lies one base away.

This TCR came from an older woman with COVID-19, enrolled during active disease. This receptor chain uses TRBV6-6 and TRBJ2-5; the D gene is possibly TRBD1, with 5 bases matching. Sequenced material: peripheral blood. The nucleotides read TGTGCCAGCAGTTACTCGGGCAGGGACCAGTACTTC. This yields the protein CASSYSGRDQYF.